These 10 T cell receptor beta chains were all obtained from the same sample, sequenced in a study of T cells in women clearing cervical HPV infection. TCRdb's table, derived via immunoSEQ multiplex PCR, lists solely in-frame clones and lacks some. The specimen's table records about 22,000 clones. The source material was blood buffy coat. The receptors shown here come from a woman between 18 and 70 years old with a cervical HPV16 infection that either progressed to CIN3+ or cleared (not recorded which).

A word on this clone: The CDR3 end falls 3 residues outside the read, so it is completed with the germline J gene. The chain couples TRBV20-1 to TRBJ2-1; weak D call: TRBD2 (5 bases). The V end lost 1 base, the J end lost 0 bases, and 13 bases lay between the germline ends. This CDR3 is built from 16 residues. Germline V gene sequence: CDR1 DFQATT, CDR2 SNEGSKA (reference sequence). The CDR3 bases that were read are TGCAGTGCTAGAGGTATAACGGGGAACTCCTACAATGAG. It translates to CSARGITGNSYNE. The entire CDR3 sequence reads CSARGITGNSYNEQFF.

The part of the CDR3 DNA that was read is TGCAGTGCTAGAGCTGCCGGACAGGGGACGTATGGC. Its protein is CSARAAGQGTYG. The whole CDR3 sequence is CSARAAGQGTYGYTF. The V and J genes are TRBV20-1 and TRBJ1-2, with 9 bases aligning to TRBD1. The read falls 3 residues short of the CDR3 end, and the missing part is taken from the germline J gene. This CDR3 contains 15 residues. CDR1 is DFQATT, CDR2 SNEGSKA, per germline (reference sequence). Trimming at V came to 1 base and at J to 5 bases, leaving 8 bases not matched to a gene.

About this clone itself: The read gets to within 3 residues of the CDR3 end, and the germline J gene fills in the rest. The V gene is TRBV7-2, the J gene TRBJ2-5; the D is unclear. Germline-derived CDR1 and CDR2 are SGHTA and FQGNSA. The CDR3 totals 14 residues. Trimming removed 4 bases at V and 2 bases at J, with 11 bases between. The CDR3 loop reads CASSSKGRQETQYF. The CDR3 bases that were read are TGTGCCAGCAGCTCAAAGGGCAGACAAGAGACC.

About this clone: The read finishes 3 residues shy of the CDR3 end, and the germline J gene is used to complete it. This chain uses TRBV2 with TRBJ1-1; unclear D gene. Trimming stripped 4 bases from V and 3 bases from J, with 9 bases between. The CDR3 consists of 13 residues. Looked up from germline, CDR1 is SNHLY and CDR2 is FYNNEI. Partial CDR3 DNA: TGTGCCAGCAGTGCGAGGGTAGACACTGAA. Its protein is CASSARVDTE. The whole CDR3 reads CASSARVDTEAFF.

About this clone itself: The CDR3 extends 3 residues past the end of the read, so its final part is completed from the germline J gene. The chain carries TRBV20-1 and TRBJ2-3, with TRBD2 matching over 7 bases. Losses at the gene ends were 3 bases for V and 1 base for J; bases not matched to a gene: 4. The CDR3 has 14 residues. The germline gives CDR1 DFQATT, CDR2 SNEGSKA (reference sequence). The CDR3 region is CSASPAGRTDTQYF. CDR3 bases read: TGCAGTGCTAGTCCAGCGGGGCGCACAGATACG.

Points on this clone: With the read ending 3 residues before the CDR3 end, the germline J gene is used to fill in that end. This sequence joins TRBV20-1 and TRBJ2-1; no clear D gene. Germline V lookup: CDR1 DFQATT, CDR2 SNEGSKA (reference sequence). Deletions cut 0 bases from V and 6 bases from J, with 9 bases between. The CDR3 is made up of 13 amino acids. The CDR3 DNA, read in part, is TGCAGTGCTAGAGACGCGGCCAGCAATGAG. Its translation: CSARDAASNE. The CDR3, in full, reads CSARDAASNEQFF.

About this clone itself: Coverage ceases 3 residues before the CDR3 finishes, and the germline J gene fills in the end. The rearrangement joins TRBV19 to TRBJ2-2; the D gene is possibly TRBD2 (7 bases). The V gene lost 6 bases and the J gene lost 5 bases, with 19 bases spanning the gap. Germline V lookup: CDR1 LNHDA, CDR2 SQIVND (reference sequence). CDR3 size: 16 residues. CDR3 amino acids: CASRWGGQRGTGELFF. The sequenced part of the CDR3 DNA is TGTGCCAGTAGATGGGGGGGACAACGCGGGACCGGGGAG.

As concerns this clone: The CDR3 end lies 3 residues beyond the end of the read and is filled in from the germline J gene. The rearrangement links TRBV7-2 to TRBJ2-1; 7 bases match TRBD2. J was trimmed by 6 bases and V by 7 bases; bases with no gene match: 9. In germline, CDR1 is SGHTA, CDR2 FQGNSA. The CDR3 length is 14 residues. The CDR3 DNA, read in part, is TGTGCCAGCACCGACTGGCGCGGGGGCAATGAG. This encodes CASTDWRGGNE. The full CDR3 protein reads CASTDWRGGNEQFF.

A note on this clone: Coverage ceases 3 residues before the CDR3 finishes, and the germline J gene fills in the end. V and J are TRBV6-1 and TRBJ2-7; TRBD2 matches at 8 bases. The CDR3 loop spans 16 amino acids. Per the germline V gene, CDR1 is MNHNS and CDR2 is SASEGT. After removal of 2 bases from V and 3 bases from J, the junction contained 9 bases not matched to a gene. The sequenced CDR3 bases are TGTGCCAGCAGTGAATTAGCGGGGCGGGGTCTCTACGAG. It is translated as CASSELAGRGLYE. The entire CDR3 reads CASSELAGRGLYEQYF.

A note on this clone: The read ends 3 residues before the CDR3 terminus; that terminus is restored from the germline J gene. The chain is built from TRBV5-1 and TRBJ1-3; no reliable D call. V was pared by 5 bases and J by 0 bases, with 6 bases between. This CDR3 has 13 amino acids. Germline V gene sequence: CDR1 SGHRS, CDR2 YFSETQ. The covered CDR3 bases are TGCGCCAGCAGTGACAACTCTGGAAACACC. Translated, it gives CASSDNSGNT. The whole CDR3 region reads CASSDNSGNTIYF.